This is a list of T cell receptor beta chains from one sample in a study of blood T cell repertoires in COVID-19. Assay used: immunoSEQ multiplex PCR; TCRdb lists only in-frame clones, some missing. The top ten hold roughly 6.6% of the sample, which has roughly 100,000 clones, around three quarters seen once. Sequenced material: peripheral blood. The source is a man aged 65 to 85 with acute or convalescent COVID-19. CDR3s include the opening cysteine and the closing phenylalanine or tryptophan. Each record gives: D gene, clone size, J gene, V gene, CDR3 protein, CDR3 DNA. The D gene is left open where the match is weak. Expanded clones get a size class; other rows say once, few or many, or leave the size out.

TRBD2 NA TRBJ2-7 TRBV4-1 CASSQEGGANEQYF TGCGCCAGCAGCCAAGAGGGAGGGGCTAACGAGCAGTACTTC
NA NA TRBJ2-3 TRBV24-1 CATSDREERETDTQYF TGTGCCACCAGTGATCGCGAGGAGAGAGAGACAGATACGCAGTATTTT
TRBD1 NA TRBJ2-5 TRBV5-4 CASSPGGTGGSETQYF TGTGCCAGCAGCCCGGGCGGGACAGGGGGATCAGAGACCCAGTACTTC
NA NA TRBJ1-2 TRBV24-1 CATSETGNLNYGYTF TGTGCCACCAGTGAAACGGGAAATCTTAACTATGGCTACACCTTC
TRBD1 once TRBJ1-4 TRBV5-5 CASTLGGGATNEKLFF TGTGCCAGCACCCTAGGAGGGGGCGCGACTAATGAAAAACTGTTTTTT
TRBD1 NA TRBJ2-2 TRBV18 CASSPPKGQGVPGELFF TGTGCCAGCTCACCACCGAAGGGACAGGGGGTCCCCGGGGAGCTGTTTTTT
TRBD1 NA TRBJ1-1 TRBV19 CASSPLMRTGGIIFTEAFF TGTGCCAGTAGTCCCCTTATGCGGACAGGGGGCATCATATTCACTGAAGCTTTCTTT
TRBD1 NA TRBJ2-7 TRBV18 CASSLDRGTWEQYF TGTGCCAGCTCACTCGACAGGGGGACATGGGAGCAGTACTTC
TRBD2 NA TRBJ2-7 TRBV29-1 CSVEGLGTYEQYF TGCAGCGTTGAGGGACTAGGGACCTACGAGCAGTACTTC
NA medium-sized TRBJ1-2 TRBV2 CASSTDRNYGYTF TGTGCCAGCAGTACCGACAGGAACTATGGCTACACCTTC
TRBD2 few TRBJ2-3 TRBV3-1/TRBV3-2 CASSPRSGSRTDTQYF TGTGCCAGCAGCCCTCGAAGCGGGAGTCGGACAGATACGCAGTATTTT
NA NA TRBJ2-1 TRBV28 CASSLGVADLYNEQFF TGTGCCAGCAGCCTCGGGGTAGCGGACCTTTACAATGAGCAGTTCTTC
TRBD1 NA TRBJ1-1 TRBV29-1 CSVNRGLNTEAFF TGCAGCGTAAACAGGGGGCTGAACACTGAAGCTTTCTTT
TRBD1 NA TRBJ2-7 TRBV9 CASSPSVRGQGAREQYF TGTGCCAGCAGCCCGAGCGTCCGGGGACAGGGGGCGCGTGAGCAGTACTTC
TRBD1 few TRBJ1-5 TRBV24-1 CATSDGTGFQPQHF TGTGCCACCAGTGATGGGACAGGGTTTCAGCCCCAGCATTTT
TRBD1 NA TRBJ1-1 TRBV10-3 CAIKTTGVNTEAFF TGTGCCATCAAAACCACAGGGGTGAACACTGAAGCTTTCTTT
NA NA TRBJ2-2 TRBV6-6 CASRKQGLITGELFF TGTGCCAGCAGAAAACAAGGACTGATCACCGGGGAGCTGTTTTTT
NA NA TRBJ2-1 TRBV2 CASSEGGSVRYEQFF TGTGCCAGCAGTGAAGGAGGGAGTGTACGATATGAGCAGTTCTTC
TRBD1 NA TRBJ1-1 TRBV5-1 CASSSDRGDTEAFF TGCGCCAGCAGTTCCGACAGGGGGGACACTGAAGCTTTCTTT